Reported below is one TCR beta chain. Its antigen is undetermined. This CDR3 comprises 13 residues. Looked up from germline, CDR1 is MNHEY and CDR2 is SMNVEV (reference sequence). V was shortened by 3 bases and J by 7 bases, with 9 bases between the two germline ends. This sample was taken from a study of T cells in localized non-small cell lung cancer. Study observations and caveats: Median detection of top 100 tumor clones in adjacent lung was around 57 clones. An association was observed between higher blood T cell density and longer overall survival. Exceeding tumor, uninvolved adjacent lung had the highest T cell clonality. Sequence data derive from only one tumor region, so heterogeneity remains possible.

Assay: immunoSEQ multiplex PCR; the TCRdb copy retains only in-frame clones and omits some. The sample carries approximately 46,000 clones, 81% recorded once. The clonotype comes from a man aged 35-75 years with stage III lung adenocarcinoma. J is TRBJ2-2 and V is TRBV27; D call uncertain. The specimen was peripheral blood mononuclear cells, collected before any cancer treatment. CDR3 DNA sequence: TGTGCCAGCAGTTTTGGTCAGCTCGGGGAGCTGTTTTTT. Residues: CASSFGQLGELFF.